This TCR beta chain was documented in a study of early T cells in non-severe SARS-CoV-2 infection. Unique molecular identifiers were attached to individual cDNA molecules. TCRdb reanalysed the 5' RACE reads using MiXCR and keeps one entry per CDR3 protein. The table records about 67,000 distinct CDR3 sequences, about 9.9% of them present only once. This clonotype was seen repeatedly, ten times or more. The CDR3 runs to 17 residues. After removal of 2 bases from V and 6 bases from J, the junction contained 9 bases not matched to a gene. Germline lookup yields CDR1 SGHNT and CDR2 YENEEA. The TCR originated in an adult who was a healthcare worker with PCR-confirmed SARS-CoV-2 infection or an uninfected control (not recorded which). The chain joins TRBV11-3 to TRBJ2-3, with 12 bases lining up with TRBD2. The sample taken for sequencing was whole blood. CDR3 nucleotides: TGTGCCAGCAGCTTAAGGTCGGGACTAGCGGGTGGGGATACGCAGTATTTT. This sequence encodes CASSLRSGLAGGDTQYF.